The 9 T cell receptor beta chains below were found in one sample sequenced in a study of OX40 agonist ivuxolimab in advanced cancers. Only in-frame clones appear in the TCRdb table, and some are missing; sequencing was by immunoSEQ multiplex PCR. This table holds approximately 130,000 clones, 90% found once. The sequencing used CD4+ or CD8+ T cells sorted from blood, collected in a trial of the OX40 agonist ivuxolimab. These receptors came from an adult with an advanced solid tumor such as melanoma, head and neck, liver or kidney cancer.

This chain uses TRBV7-2 with TRBJ2-5; the match to TRBD1 covers 9 bases. This CDR3 has 15 residues. Germline CDR1 is SGHTA and CDR2 is FQGNSA. Trimming cost V 2 bases and J 2 bases; bases outside gene matches: 3. The CDR3 DNA is TGTGCCAGCAGCTTAAACAGGGGGCGGCAAGAGACCCAGTACTTC. This sequence encodes CASSLNRGRQETQYF. Supplemented by reference TRBV7-2 and TRBJ2-5, the full variable domain reads GAGVSQSPSNKVTEKGKDVELRCDPISGHTALYWYRQSLGQGLEFLIYFQGNSAPDKSGLPSDRFSAERTGGSVSTLTIQRTQQEDSAVYLCASSLNRGRQETQYFGPGTRLLVL.

This chain uses TRBV29-1 with TRBJ2-3, with TRBD1 matching 11 bases. There are 15 residues in the CDR3. CDR1 and CDR2 (germline): SQVTM, ANQGSEA. The V segment lost 4 bases and the J segment 2 bases; nucleotides outside the gene matches: 5. The CDR3 region has the DNA TGCAGCGTTGGCGGGACAGGGGGACACACAGATACGCAGTATTTT. Protein product: CSVGGTGGHTDTQYF.

This chain connects TRBV4-1 to TRBJ2-7; perhaps TRBD2 as D (5 bases). Germline CDR1 and CDR2: MGHRA and YSYEKL. Trimming left V 3 bases short and J 3 bases short, with 12 bases between. CDR3 length equals 14 residues. For the CDR3, the DNA is TGCGCCAGCAGCCACCTCGGGGAATACTACGAGCAGTACTTC. Protein product: CASSHLGEYYEQYF.

The J gene is TRBJ2-1, the V gene TRBV4-1, with 13 bases lining up with TRBD2. The CDR3 has 17 residues. Germline V gene lookup returns CDR1 MGHRA and CDR2 YSYEKL. V shed 0 bases, J shed 10 bases, and the junction held 9 bases outside the gene matches. This chain's CDR3 is CASSQDVTSGRVREQFF. The CDR3 DNA sequence: TGCGCCAGCAGCCAAGATGTCACTAGCGGGAGGGTACGCGAGCAGTTCTTC.

The rearrangement uses TRBV29-1 and TRBJ2-1; TRBD2 aligns across 9 bases. This CDR3 region has 20 residues. Trimming cost V 5 bases and J 7 bases; bases outside gene matches: 27. Germline V gene data show CDR1 as SQVTM and CDR2 as ANQGSEA. CDR3 residues: CSVLPAQGRSGLADFNEQFF. The CDR3 DNA sequence: TGCAGCGTTCTCCCTGCGCAGGGTAGGTCGGGACTAGCAGATTTTAATGAGCAGTTCTTC.

This chain links TRBV5-8 with TRBJ2-5, with 10 bases lining up with TRBD1. The CDR3 covers 17 residues. V lost 3 bases to trimming and J lost 2 bases; unmatched junction nucleotides: 10. Germline values: CDR1 SGHTS, CDR2 YDEGEE. As DNA, the CDR3 is TGTGCCAGCAGCTCCGGGACAGGGGACCCGGGGCAAGAGACCCAGTACTTC. Encoded protein: CASSSGTGDPGQETQYF.

The V and J genes are TRBV14 and TRBJ2-5; the match to TRBD2 covers 10 bases. With 4 bases clipped from V and 2 bases from J, the junction kept 4 bases outside the gene matches. The CDR3 covers 15 residues. Germline-derived CDR1 and CDR2 are SGHDN and FVKESK. CDR3 sequence reads: CASSRAGGPQETQYF. CDR3 sequence (DNA): TGTGCCAGCAGCCGAGCGGGAGGGCCTCAAGAGACCCAGTACTTC.

A note on this clone: Sequence at one end of the junction differs from germline and may be a read error. V gene TRBV7-9 combines with J gene TRBJ2-7, with D possibly TRBD2 on 5 matching bases. From germline, CDR1 is SEHNR and CDR2 FQNEAQ (reference sequence). The CDR3 runs 16 residues. In DNA, the CDR3 is TGTGCCAGCAGCGTAGCAGGAAGCGGTAACTCCTACGAGCAGTACTTC. This sequence encodes CASSVAGSGNSYEQYF.

This chain connects TRBV29-1 to TRBJ1-2; the match to TRBD1 covers 7 bases. The germline CDR1 and CDR2 sequences are SQVTM and ANQGSEA. The CDR3 length is 13 residues. V dropped 6 bases and J dropped 2; count of bases not matched to a gene: 6. As DNA, the CDR3 is TGCAGCGTCCAGACAGGGCCCAACTATGGCTACACCTTC. Translating it yields CSVQTGPNYGYTF.